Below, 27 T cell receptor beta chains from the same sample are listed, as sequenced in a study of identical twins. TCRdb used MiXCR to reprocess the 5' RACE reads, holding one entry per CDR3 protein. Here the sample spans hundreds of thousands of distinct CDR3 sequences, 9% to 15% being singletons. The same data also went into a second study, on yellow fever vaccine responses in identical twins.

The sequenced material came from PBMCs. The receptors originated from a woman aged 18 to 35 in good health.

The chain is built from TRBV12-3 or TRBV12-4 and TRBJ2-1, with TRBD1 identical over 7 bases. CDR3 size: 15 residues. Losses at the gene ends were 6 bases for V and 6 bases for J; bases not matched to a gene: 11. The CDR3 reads CASSPDGAGGNEQFF. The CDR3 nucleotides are TGTGCCAGCAGCCCTGACGGGGCAGGGGGCAATGAGCAGTTCTTC.

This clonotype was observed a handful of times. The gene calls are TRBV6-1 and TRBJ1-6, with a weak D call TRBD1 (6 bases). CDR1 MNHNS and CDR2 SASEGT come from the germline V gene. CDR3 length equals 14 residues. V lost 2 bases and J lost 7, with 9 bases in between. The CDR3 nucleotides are TGTGCCAGCAGTGAAATTACAGGGAATTCACCCCTCCACTTT. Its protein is CASSEITGNSPLHF.

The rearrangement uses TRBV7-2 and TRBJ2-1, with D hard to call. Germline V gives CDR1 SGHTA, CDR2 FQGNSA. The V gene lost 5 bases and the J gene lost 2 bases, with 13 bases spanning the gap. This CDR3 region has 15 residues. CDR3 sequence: CASSQERSPYNEQFF. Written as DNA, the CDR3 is TGTGCCAGCAGCCAGGAGAGGTCCCCCTACAATGAGCAGTTCTTC.

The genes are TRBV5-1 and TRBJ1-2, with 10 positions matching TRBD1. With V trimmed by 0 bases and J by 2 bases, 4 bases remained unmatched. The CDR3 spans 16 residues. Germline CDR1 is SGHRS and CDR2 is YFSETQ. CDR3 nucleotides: TGCGCCAGCAGCTTGGATCCGGGACAGGGGAACTATGGCTACACCTTC. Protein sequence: CASSLDPGQGNYGYTF.

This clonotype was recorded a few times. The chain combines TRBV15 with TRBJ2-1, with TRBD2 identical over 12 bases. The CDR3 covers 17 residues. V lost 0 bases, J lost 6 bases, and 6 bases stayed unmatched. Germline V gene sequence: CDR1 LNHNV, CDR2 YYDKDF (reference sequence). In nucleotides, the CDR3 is TGTGCCACCAGCAGAGAGCTAGCGGGAGGGCCCGTCAATGAGCAGTTCTTC. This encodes CATSRELAGGPVNEQFF.

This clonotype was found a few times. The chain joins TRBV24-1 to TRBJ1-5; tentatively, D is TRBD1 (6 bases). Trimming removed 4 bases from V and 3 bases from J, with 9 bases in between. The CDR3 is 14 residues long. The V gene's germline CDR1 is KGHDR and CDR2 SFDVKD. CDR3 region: CATSEDRNNQPQHF. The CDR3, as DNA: TGTGCCACCAGTGAGGACAGAAACAATCAGCCCCAGCATTTT.

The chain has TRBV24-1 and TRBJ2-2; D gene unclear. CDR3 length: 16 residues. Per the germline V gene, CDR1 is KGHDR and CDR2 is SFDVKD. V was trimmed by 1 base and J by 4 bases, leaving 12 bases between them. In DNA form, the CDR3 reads TGTGCCACCAGTGATTTCAATGAGCTGGGCACCGGGGAGCTGTTTTTT. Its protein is CATSDFNELGTGELFF.

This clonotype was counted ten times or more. The CDR3 region is CASSEAGRGGGTEAFF. In nucleotides, the CDR3 is TGTGCCAGCAGTGAAGCAGGCAGGGGAGGGGGCACTGAAGCTTTCTTT. This chain connects TRBV2 to TRBJ1-1, with D maybe TRBD1 (6 bases). CDR3 length: 16 amino acids. Germline CDR1 SNHLY, CDR2 FYNNEI. The V end lost 0 bases, the J end lost 4 bases, and 15 bases lay between the germline ends.

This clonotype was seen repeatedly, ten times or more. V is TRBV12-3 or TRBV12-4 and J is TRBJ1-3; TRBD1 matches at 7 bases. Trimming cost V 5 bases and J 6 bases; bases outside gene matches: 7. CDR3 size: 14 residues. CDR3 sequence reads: CASSHDRVKNTIYF. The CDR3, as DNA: TGTGCCAGCAGTCACGACAGGGTAAAAAACACCATATATTTT.

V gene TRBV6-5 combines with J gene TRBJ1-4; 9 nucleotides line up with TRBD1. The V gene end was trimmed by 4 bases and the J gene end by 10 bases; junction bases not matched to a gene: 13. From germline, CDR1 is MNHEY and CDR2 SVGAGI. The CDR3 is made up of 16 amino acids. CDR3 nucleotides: TGTGCCAGCAGTTCCCCGACCCGGGACAGGGTGATAAAACTGTTTTTT. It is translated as CASSSPTRDRVIKLFF.

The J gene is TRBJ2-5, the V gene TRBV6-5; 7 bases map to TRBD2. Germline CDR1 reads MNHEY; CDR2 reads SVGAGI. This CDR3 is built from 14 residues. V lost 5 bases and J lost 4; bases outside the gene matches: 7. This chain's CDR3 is CASSKSTGGETQYF. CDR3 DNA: TGTGCCAGCAGTAAATCGACGGGGGGAGAGACCCAGTACTTC.

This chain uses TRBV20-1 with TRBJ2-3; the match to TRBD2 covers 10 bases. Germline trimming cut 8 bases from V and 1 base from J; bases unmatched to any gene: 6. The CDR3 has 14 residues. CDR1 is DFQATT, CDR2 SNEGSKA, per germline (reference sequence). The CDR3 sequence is CSPTGTSGTDTQYF. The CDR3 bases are TGCAGTCCTACCGGGACTAGCGGCACAGATACGCAGTATTTT.

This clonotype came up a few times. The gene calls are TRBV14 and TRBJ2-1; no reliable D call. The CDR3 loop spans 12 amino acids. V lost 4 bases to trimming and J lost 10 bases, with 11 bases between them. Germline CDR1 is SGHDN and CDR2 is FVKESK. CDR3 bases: TGTGCCAGCAGCCCTACAAAAAACGAGCAGTTCTTC. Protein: CASSPTKNEQFF.

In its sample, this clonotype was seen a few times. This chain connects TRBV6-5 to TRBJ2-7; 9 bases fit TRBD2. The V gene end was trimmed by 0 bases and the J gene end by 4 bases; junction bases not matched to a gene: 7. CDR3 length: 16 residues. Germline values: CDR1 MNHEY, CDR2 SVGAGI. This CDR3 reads CASSYSGAGGRYEQYF. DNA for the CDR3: TGTGCCAGCAGTTACTCCGGGGCGGGAGGGCGATACGAGCAGTACTTC.

DNA of the CDR3: TGCGCCAGCAGTACTAACACCGGGGGAACCTACAATGAGCAGTTCTTC. It yields the protein CASSTNTGGTYNEQFF. J is TRBJ2-1 and V is TRBV5-1; D is possibly TRBD2 (6 bases). V was cut by 5 bases and J by 2 bases, with 17 bases left in between. CDR1 is SGHRS and CDR2 is YFSETQ in the germline V gene. CDR3 length: 16 residues.

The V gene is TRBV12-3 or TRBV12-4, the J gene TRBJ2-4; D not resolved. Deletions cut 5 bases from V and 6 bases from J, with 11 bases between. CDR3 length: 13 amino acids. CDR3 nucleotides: TGTGCCAGCAGTCTATTACAGATAAACATTCAGTACTTC. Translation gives CASSLLQINIQYF.

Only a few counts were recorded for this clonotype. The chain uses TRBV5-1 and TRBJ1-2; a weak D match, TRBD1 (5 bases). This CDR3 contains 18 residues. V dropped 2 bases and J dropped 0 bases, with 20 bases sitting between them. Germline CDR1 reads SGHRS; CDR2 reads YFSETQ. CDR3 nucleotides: TGCGCCAGCAGCTTTTCATCCCCGGGACCGAACTCTAACTATGGCTACACCTTC. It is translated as CASSFSSPGPNSNYGYTF.

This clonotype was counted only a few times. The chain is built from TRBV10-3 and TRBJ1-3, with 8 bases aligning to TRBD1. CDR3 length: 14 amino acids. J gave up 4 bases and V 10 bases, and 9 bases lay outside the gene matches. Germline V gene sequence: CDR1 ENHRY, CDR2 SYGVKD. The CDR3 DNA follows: TGTGCCACCCTCTTGACAGGGGCCGGAAACACCATATATTTT. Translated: CATLLTGAGNTIYF.

The chain's CDR3 is CASSEAEQEHNQPQHF. The CDR3 nucleotides read TGTGCCAGCAGTGAAGCAGAGCAGGAGCACAATCAGCCCCAGCATTTT. The chain couples TRBV2 to TRBJ1-5; D ambiguous. The CDR3 consists of 16 residues. The germline CDR1 and CDR2 sequences are SNHLY and FYNNEI. The ends were cut back, 0 bases at V and 3 bases at J, with 12 bases in the middle.

This chain's CDR3 is CASSLVGTLNNEQFF. The CDR3 DNA reads TGTGCCAGCAGCTTAGTAGGGACACTTAACAATGAGCAGTTCTTC. This sequence joins TRBV11-2 and TRBJ2-1; a weak D match, TRBD1 (6 bases). Trimming took 1 base from V and 5 from J, leaving 12 bases between them. The CDR3 covers 15 residues. Germline V gene data show CDR1 as SGHAT and CDR2 as FQNNGV.

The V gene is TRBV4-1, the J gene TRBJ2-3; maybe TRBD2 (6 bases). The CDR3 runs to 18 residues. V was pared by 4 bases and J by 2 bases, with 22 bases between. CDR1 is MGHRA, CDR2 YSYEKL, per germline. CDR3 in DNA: TGCGCCAGCAGCCGCGGGCGGGATATAAATGGAAACACAGATACGCAGTATTTT. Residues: CASSRGRDINGNTDTQYF.

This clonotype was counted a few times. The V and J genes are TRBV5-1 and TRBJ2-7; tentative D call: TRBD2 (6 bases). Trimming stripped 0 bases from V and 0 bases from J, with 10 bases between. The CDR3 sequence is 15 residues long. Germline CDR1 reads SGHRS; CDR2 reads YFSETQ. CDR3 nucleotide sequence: TGCGCCAGCAGCTTGGCGCTAGCGAGCTCCTACGAGCAGTACTTC. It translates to CASSLALASSYEQYF.

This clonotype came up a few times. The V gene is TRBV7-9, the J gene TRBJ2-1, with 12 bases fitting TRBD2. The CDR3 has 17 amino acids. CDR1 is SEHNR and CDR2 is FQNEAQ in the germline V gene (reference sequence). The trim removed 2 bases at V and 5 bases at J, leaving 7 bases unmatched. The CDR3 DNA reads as TGTGCCAGCAGCTTATCCGCTCTAGCGGGGGGGCACAATGAGCAGTTCTTC. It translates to CASSLSALAGGHNEQFF.

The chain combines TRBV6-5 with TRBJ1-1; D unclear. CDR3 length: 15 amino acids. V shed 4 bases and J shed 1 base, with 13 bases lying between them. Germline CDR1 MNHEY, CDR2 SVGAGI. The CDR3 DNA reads TGTGCCAGCAGTTCACGGGGTGTTTCGAACACTGAAGCTTTCTTT. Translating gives CASSSRGVSNTEAFF.

As DNA, the CDR3 is TGTGCCAGCAGTTACTTAGGCGGGTCTCTGAATGAGCAGTTCTTC. This codes for CASSYLGGSLNEQFF. The chain has TRBV6-5 and TRBJ2-1, with D perhaps matching TRBD2 (5 bases). The CDR3 spans 15 residues. Germline-derived CDR1 and CDR2 are MNHEY and SVGAGI. V was cut by 1 base and J by 7 bases, with 14 bases left in between.

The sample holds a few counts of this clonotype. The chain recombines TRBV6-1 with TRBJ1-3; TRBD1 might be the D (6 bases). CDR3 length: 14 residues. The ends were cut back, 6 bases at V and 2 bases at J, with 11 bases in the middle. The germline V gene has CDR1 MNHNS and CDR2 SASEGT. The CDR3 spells CASSSGTTGNTIYF. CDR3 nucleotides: TGTGCCAGCAGCTCCGGGACAACTGGAAACACCATATATTTT.

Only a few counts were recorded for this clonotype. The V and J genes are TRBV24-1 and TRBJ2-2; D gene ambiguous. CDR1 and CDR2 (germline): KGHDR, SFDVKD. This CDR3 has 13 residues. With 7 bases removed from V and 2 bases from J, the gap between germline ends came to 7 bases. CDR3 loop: CATRSRNTGELFF. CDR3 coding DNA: TGTGCCACCAGAAGCAGAAACACCGGGGAGCTGTTTTTT.